This T cell receptor beta chain was documented in a study of CD8 T cells in ankylosing spondylitis. Points from the study as a whole: Among TCR beta sequences, a motif of roughly 8 highly homologous variants appeared characteristic of ankylosing spondylitis blood. Reports of some motif variants in reactive arthritis synovial fluid and blood predate this one.

Concerning this clonotype: Antigen unknown. Since a much larger clone is just one base distant, this may be a read error.

Construction of TCR beta libraries was performed using quantitative 5'-RACE with molecular barcodes. One entry per CDR3 protein, called by TCRdb with MiXCR from the 5' RACE reads. Here the sample spans just under 550,000 distinct CDR3 sequences, about 13% being singletons. V lost 4 bases and J 4 bases, leaving 12 bases between the germline ends. Germline CDR1 is ENHRY and CDR2 is SYGVKD. This CDR3 has 14 residues. The receptor's source is a male donor with ankylosing spondylitis. The chain has TRBV10-3 and TRBJ2-3, with D possibly being TRBD2 (5 bases). The sequenced sample was blood, either unsorted or a sorted T cell fraction (not recorded which). CDR3 region: CAISAQEDADTQYF. The DNA of the CDR3 is TGTGCCATCAGTGCCCAGGAGGACGCAGATACGCAGTATTTT.